A single count supports the clone carrying this T cell receptor beta chain. At a deep level, the assay was run. Methods used by the authors: ImmunoSEQ output held junction-only sequences without quality scores, so filtering differed. TCRdb's table, derived via immunoSEQ multiplex PCR, lists solely in-frame clones and lacks some. V and J calls and clone size are copied from that table; D and trimming were computed from the DNA. The repertoire holds 450,000 to 650,000 clones, with around 77% as singletons. These data belong to a study of shared clonotypes between healthy human individuals. Those who donated were healthy HIV-negative adults, with no recent acute infections or vaccinations reported. Germline lookup yields CDR1 SGDLS and CDR2 YYNGEE. This CDR3 has 15 amino acids. The germline V and J ends were trimmed by 0 bases and 1 base, with 11 bases remaining between them.

This sequence joins TRBV9 and TRBJ2-7; D not certain. The specimen was PBMCs. The receptor was isolated from a woman aged 40 to 55 in good health. Some clones in this sample may be carry-over from other donors' samples. For the CDR3, the DNA is TGTGCCAGCAGCGTAGGACCCGACGGATCCTACGAGCAGTACTTC. It yields the protein CASSVGPDGSYEQYF.